Sequencing of this TCR beta chain was carried out in a study of cytomegalovirus exposure and HLA in healthy donors. Study-level background: Later, an analysis reported that the 120 or so validation repertoires had used the same platform as the approximately 670 first-cohort repertoires. Study observations and caveats: There were some public TCRs occurring in many donors, but most TCR sequences were rare. A list of 150 to 200 TCR beta chains associated with cytomegalovirus was given. Subsequent analysis showed first-cohort TCR clusters tending to co-occur in approximately 120 validation repertoires.

Concerning this clone itself: Antigen unknown.

TCRdb keeps only in-frame clones here, not all; method: immunoSEQ multiplex PCR. The sample shows 250,000 to 400,000 clones, 88% of them seen only once. The germline gives CDR1 SNHLY, CDR2 FYNNEI. V was clipped by 8 bases and J by 5 bases, with 12 bases between them. The CDR3 is 12 amino acids. The TCR was taken from a man aged 25-40 years in good health and CMV-seronegative. The material sequenced was PBMCs. V gene TRBV2 combines with J gene TRBJ2-5; perhaps TRBD1 as D (6 bases). For the CDR3, the DNA is TGTGCCAGCTGGGGGCCCCACGAGACCCAGTACTTC. Translating gives CASWGPHETQYF.